This TCR beta chain was identified during a study of technical replicates of blood from several donors. This CDR3 region has 16 residues. The J segment lost 2 bases and the V segment lost 3 bases, leaving 5 bases of the junction unmatched. Germline lookup yields CDR1 SGHDT and CDR2 YYEEEE. Repertoires were generated with immunoSEQ multiplex PCR, while TCRdb's copy carries only in-frame clones and drops some. The sample includes 95,000 to 100,000 clones, approximately 96% of them seen just once. This chain links TRBV5-6 with TRBJ2-6; 7 bases line up with TRBD2. The TCR sequence derives from a human donor in good health. The material sequenced was T cells isolated from PBMCs. The CDR3 loop is CASSWPTSAGANVLTF. In DNA form, the CDR3 reads TGTGCCAGCAGCTGGCCTACTAGCGCTGGGGCCAACGTCCTGACTTTC. Variable domain in full (rest from reference TRBV5-6 and TRBJ2-6): DAGVTQSPTHLIKTRGQQVTLRCSPKSGHDTVSWYQQALGQGPQFIFQYYEEEERQRGNFPDRFSGHQFPNYSSELNVNALLLGDSALYLCASSWPTSAGANVLTFGAGSRLTVL.